Listed below are T cell receptor beta chains from one sample, sequenced in a study of lung T cells in sarcoidosis with Löfgren's syndrome. TCRdb redid the calling of the reads with MiXCR, one entry per CDR3 protein. Seen here are 810 or so distinct CDR3 sequences, 25% to 30% observed once, and the top ten hold 25% to 30%. The sequenced sample was CD4+ T cells from bronchoalveolar lavage fluid. These receptors all come from a human donor with sarcoidosis (Löfgren's syndrome or another form), or a control subject (not recorded which). CDR3s include the opening cysteine and the closing phenylalanine or tryptophan. The D gene is left open where the match is weak. Some rows have no size entry. The others give once, few or many, or a class for an expanded clone.

J gene,D gene,clone size,V gene,CDR3 DNA,CDR3 protein
TRBJ2-5,TRBD2,many,TRBV29-1,TGCAGCGCCTGGACTAGCGGGAGGGAGACCCAGTACTTC,CSAWTSGRETQYF
TRBJ2-3,.,medium-sized,TRBV2,TGTGCCAGCAGTCAATGGTTAGAGGATACGCAGTATTTT,CASSQWLEDTQYF
TRBJ1-2,.,medium-sized,TRBV19,TGTGCCAGTAAGAATGGGGGAATAAACTCTAACTATGGCTACACCTTC,CASKNGGINSNYGYTF
TRBJ2-3,.,large,TRBV7-9,TGTGCCAGCAGCTTAACACAGGGAGGAGATACGCAGTATTTT,CASSLTQGGDTQYF
TRBJ2-3,TRBD1,large,TRBV19,TGTGCCAGTAAAGGACAGGGGGCAGATACGCAGTATTTT,CASKGQGADTQYF
TRBJ2-3,TRBD1,medium-sized,TRBV29-1,TGCAGCGCCGACCTAGGGACAGCAGATACGCAGTATTTT,CSADLGTADTQYF
TRBJ2-3,TRBD2,medium-sized,TRBV19,TGTGCCAGTAGTATGAGCGGGGCCCAGAGAGATACGCAGTATTTT,CASSMSGAQRDTQYF
TRBJ2-1,.,medium-sized,TRBV7-2,TGTGCCAGCAACGCGGAAAGGAATGAGCAGTTCTTC,CASNAERNEQFF
TRBJ2-3,TRBD1,many,TRBV6-2/TRBV6-3,TGTGCCAGCAGTTCTCACGGACGGCAGGGGGCTAATACGCAGTATTTT,CASSSHGRQGANTQYF
TRBJ1-1,.,medium-sized,TRBV28,TGTGCCAGCAGTTTAGAGGTGAACACTGAAGCTTTCTTT,CASSLEVNTEAFF
TRBJ1-4,.,medium-sized,TRBV6-1,TGTGCCAGCAGTGAAACGGCCGGCGGTGAAAAACTGTTTTTT,CASSETAGGEKLFF
TRBJ1-1,.,.,TRBV7-6,TGTGCCAGCAGCTTAGGTTTGAACACTGAAGCTTCCTTC,CASSLGLNTEASF
TRBJ2-1,TRBD1,large,TRBV5-6,TGTGCCAGCAGCTTGGGGGACAGGGTGTATTTCTTC,CASSLGDRVYFF
TRBJ1-1,.,large,TRBV12-3/TRBV12-4,TGTGCCAGCAGCCAACAGGGATCCACTGAAGCTTTCTTT,CASSQQGSTEAFF
TRBJ2-3,TRBD2,.,TRBV6-9,TGTGCCAGCAGTTTAATAGCGGGGGCCGGGGGGACAGATACGCAGTATTTT,CASSLIAGAGGTDTQYF
TRBJ2-7,TRBD1,.,TRBV19,TGTGCCAGTAGTGCGCGGGGCCAGGGGGCTGACGAGCAGTACTTC,CASSARGQGADEQYF
TRBJ2-1,.,large,TRBV15,TGTGCCACCAGAAAGGAGGGATCAACGAACCATGAGCAGTTCTTC,CATRKEGSTNHEQFF
TRBJ2-1,TRBD1,.,TRBV19,TGTGCCAGTAGTATCACCGGGACAGCTTACAATGGGCAGCTCTTC,CASSITGTAYNGQLF
TRBJ2-3,.,.,TRBV11-2,TGTGGCAGCAGCTTAACCCTCAAATTAACGGGAGTTGAAACAGATACGCAGTATTTT,CGSSLTLKLTGVETDTQYF
TRBJ2-3,TRBD2,medium-sized,TRBV2,TGTGCCAGCCCTATGGCTAGCGGGAGGGCCGATACTAGCACAGATACGCAGTATTTT,CASPMASGRADTSTDTQYF
TRBJ1-5,.,.,TRBV28,TGTGCCAGCAGTTCTCCAGGGGTGGGGGATAGGCAGCCCCAGCATTTT,CASSSPGVGDRQPQHF
TRBJ1-5,.,medium-sized,TRBV19,TGTGCCAGTAAATCTCCCACAGGGACCAATCAGCCCCAGCATTTT,CASKSPTGTNQPQHF
TRBJ2-1,.,medium-sized,TRBV7-2,TGTGCCAGCAGCTTCAGCACTACCGTTTACTACAGTGAGCAGTTCTTC,CASSFSTTVYYSEQFF
TRBJ1-1,.,medium-sized,TRBV7-6,TGTGCCAGCAGCACTTTAGGGGGCACTGAAGCTTTCTTT,CASSTLGGTEAFF
TRBJ2-1,TRBD1,.,TRBV29-1,TGCAGCGGACGGGACAGAACAATGAACGGGCAGTTCTTC,CSGRDRTMNGQFF
TRBJ2-3,TRBD2,large,TRBV6-1,TGTGCCAGCAGTCTAAGCGGGAGGGGGGCAGATACGCAGTATTTT,CASSLSGRGADTQYF
TRBJ2-1,TRBD2,large,TRBV20-1,TGCAGTGCCCCAGGGGATAGCGGGGACAATGAGCAGTTCTTC,CSAPGDSGDNEQFF
TRBJ1-3,.,many,TRBV6-1,TGTGCCAGCAGTCAAAGGGGGTCGGATGGAAACACCATATATTTT,CASSQRGSDGNTIYF
TRBJ2-3,TRBD2,.,TRBV2,TGTGCCAGCCCTACGGCTAGCGGGAGGGCCGATACCAGCACAGATACGCAGTATTTT,CASPTASGRADTSTDTQYF
TRBJ1-6,TRBD1,medium-sized,TRBV27,TGTGCCAGCAGTTTTTCTTCGGACAGGGGGCGAAATTCACCCCTCCACTTT,CASSFSSDRGRNSPLHF
TRBJ1-1,.,hyperexpanded,TRBV7-6,TGTGCCAGCAGCTTAGATTTGAACACTGAAGCTTTCTTT,CASSLDLNTEAFF
TRBJ2-1,.,medium-sized,TRBV24-1,TGTGCCACCAGTCCGCGGGGGCCCTACAATGAGCAGTTCTTC,CATSPRGPYNEQFF
TRBJ2-1,.,.,TRBV6-2/TRBV6-3,TGTGCCAGCAGTTACTCGTTCAGGTACTTGTGGAATGAGCAGTTCTTT,CASSYSFRYLWNEQFF
TRBJ1-5,TRBD1,medium-sized,TRBV4-3,TGCGCCAGCAGCCTATCTTGGACAGGTGACCAGCCCCAGCATTTT,CASSLSWTGDQPQHF
TRBJ2-7,TRBD1,many,TRBV19,TGTGCCAGTAGACCGCGGGGCCAGGGGGCTGACGAGCAGTACTTC,CASRPRGQGADEQYF
TRBJ1-1,.,medium-sized,TRBV19,TGTGCCAGTATTAGGACAGAAACGAACACTGAAGCTTTCTTT,CASIRTETNTEAFF
TRBJ2-3,.,.,TRBV2,TGTGCCAGCGGGGGCAGGACTGCAGGTACGCAGTCTTTT,CASGGRTAGTQSF
TRBJ2-5,.,large,TRBV28,TGTGCCAGCAGTTTACGAGGACGGCGGGGAGAGACCCAGTACTTC,CASSLRGRRGETQYF
TRBJ2-3,.,medium-sized,TRBV5-6,TGTGCCAGCAGCGCGGCTGGGGGCCCCATTGATACGCAGTATTTT,CASSAAGGPIDTQYF
TRBJ2-1,.,.,TRBV27,TGTGCCAGCAGTCTCTACCCGGGACATAGGGATGAGCAGTTCTTC,CASSLYPGHRDEQFF
TRBJ1-1,.,medium-sized,TRBV6-1,TGTGCCAGCAGCCCCCCCGTCCGGAGAGGGTTGAACACTGAAGCTTTCTTT,CASSPPVRRGLNTEAFF
TRBJ2-3,.,many,TRBV5-5,TGTGCCAGCAGCTTGCCGTCGACCCAGCAGAGGACAGATACGCAGTATTTT,CASSLPSTQQRTDTQYF
TRBJ1-2,.,many,TRBV3-1,TGTGCCAGCAGCCAACTGGGTGGCTACACCTTC,CASSQLGGYTF
TRBJ1-5,.,medium-sized,TRBV28,TGTGCCAGCAGTTCTCCAGGGATGGGGGATAGGCGGCCCCAGCATTTT,CASSSPGMGDRRPQHF
TRBJ2-2,.,.,TRBV7-9,TGTGCCAGCGGCCAATCCGCAGGAGGCGCCACCGGGGAGCTGTTTTTT,CASGQSAGGATGELFF
TRBJ2-3,TRBD2,medium-sized,TRBV9,TGTGCCAGCAGCTCCCTTGCGGGCGGGGGTTCAGATACGCAGTATTTT,CASSSLAGGGSDTQYF
TRBJ1-3,.,many,TRBV6-4,TGTGCCAGCAGTGAGACCCTCCAGGGGACCATATATTTT,CASSETLQGTIYF
TRBJ2-3,TRBD2,medium-sized,TRBV7-2,TGTGCCAGCAGCTCTAATAGCGGGGGGGGGACAGATACGCAGTATTTT,CASSSNSGGGTDTQYF